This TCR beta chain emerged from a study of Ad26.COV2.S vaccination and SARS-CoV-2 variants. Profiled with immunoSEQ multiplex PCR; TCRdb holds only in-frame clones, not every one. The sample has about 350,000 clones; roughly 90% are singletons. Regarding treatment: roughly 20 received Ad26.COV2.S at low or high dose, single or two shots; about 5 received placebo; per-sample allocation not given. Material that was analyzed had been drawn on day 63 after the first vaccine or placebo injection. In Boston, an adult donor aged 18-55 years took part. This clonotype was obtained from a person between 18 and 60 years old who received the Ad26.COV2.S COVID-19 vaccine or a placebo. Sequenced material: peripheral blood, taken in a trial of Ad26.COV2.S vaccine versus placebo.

Here the CDR3 DNA reads TGCGCCAGCAGCTCGGACGGGGGGCTTCAAGGGGAGACCCAGTACTTC. It encodes CASSSDGGLQGETQYF. The chain combines TRBV5-1 with TRBJ2-5; a weak D match, TRBD2 (7 bases). Germline V gene data show CDR1 as SGHRS and CDR2 as YFSETQ. The V gene lost 3 bases and the J gene lost 5 bases, with 20 bases spanning the gap. The CDR3 sequence is 16 residues long.